This record covers a single T cell receptor (beta chain). The CDR3 has 15 residues. The V gene lost 2 bases and the J gene lost 5 bases, with 13 bases spanning the gap. Germline V gives CDR1 MNHNY, CDR2 SVGAGI (reference sequence). This entry belongs to a study of T cell responses to AZD1222 COVID-19 vaccine. Here immunoSEQ multiplex PCR was the method, and the copy in TCRdb shows in-frame clones only, minus some. The table records roughly 150,000 clones, more than 90% of them present only once. This chain joins TRBV6-6 and TRBJ2-1, with D perhaps TRBD1 (7 bases). The sequence was collected from an adult in good health. Specimen: peripheral blood, collected on day 0 of AZD1222 vaccination. The CDR3 reads CASSYVAGGHNEQFF. The CDR3 DNA follows: TGTGCCAGCAGTTACGTAGCAGGGGGGCACAATGAGCAGTTCTTC.